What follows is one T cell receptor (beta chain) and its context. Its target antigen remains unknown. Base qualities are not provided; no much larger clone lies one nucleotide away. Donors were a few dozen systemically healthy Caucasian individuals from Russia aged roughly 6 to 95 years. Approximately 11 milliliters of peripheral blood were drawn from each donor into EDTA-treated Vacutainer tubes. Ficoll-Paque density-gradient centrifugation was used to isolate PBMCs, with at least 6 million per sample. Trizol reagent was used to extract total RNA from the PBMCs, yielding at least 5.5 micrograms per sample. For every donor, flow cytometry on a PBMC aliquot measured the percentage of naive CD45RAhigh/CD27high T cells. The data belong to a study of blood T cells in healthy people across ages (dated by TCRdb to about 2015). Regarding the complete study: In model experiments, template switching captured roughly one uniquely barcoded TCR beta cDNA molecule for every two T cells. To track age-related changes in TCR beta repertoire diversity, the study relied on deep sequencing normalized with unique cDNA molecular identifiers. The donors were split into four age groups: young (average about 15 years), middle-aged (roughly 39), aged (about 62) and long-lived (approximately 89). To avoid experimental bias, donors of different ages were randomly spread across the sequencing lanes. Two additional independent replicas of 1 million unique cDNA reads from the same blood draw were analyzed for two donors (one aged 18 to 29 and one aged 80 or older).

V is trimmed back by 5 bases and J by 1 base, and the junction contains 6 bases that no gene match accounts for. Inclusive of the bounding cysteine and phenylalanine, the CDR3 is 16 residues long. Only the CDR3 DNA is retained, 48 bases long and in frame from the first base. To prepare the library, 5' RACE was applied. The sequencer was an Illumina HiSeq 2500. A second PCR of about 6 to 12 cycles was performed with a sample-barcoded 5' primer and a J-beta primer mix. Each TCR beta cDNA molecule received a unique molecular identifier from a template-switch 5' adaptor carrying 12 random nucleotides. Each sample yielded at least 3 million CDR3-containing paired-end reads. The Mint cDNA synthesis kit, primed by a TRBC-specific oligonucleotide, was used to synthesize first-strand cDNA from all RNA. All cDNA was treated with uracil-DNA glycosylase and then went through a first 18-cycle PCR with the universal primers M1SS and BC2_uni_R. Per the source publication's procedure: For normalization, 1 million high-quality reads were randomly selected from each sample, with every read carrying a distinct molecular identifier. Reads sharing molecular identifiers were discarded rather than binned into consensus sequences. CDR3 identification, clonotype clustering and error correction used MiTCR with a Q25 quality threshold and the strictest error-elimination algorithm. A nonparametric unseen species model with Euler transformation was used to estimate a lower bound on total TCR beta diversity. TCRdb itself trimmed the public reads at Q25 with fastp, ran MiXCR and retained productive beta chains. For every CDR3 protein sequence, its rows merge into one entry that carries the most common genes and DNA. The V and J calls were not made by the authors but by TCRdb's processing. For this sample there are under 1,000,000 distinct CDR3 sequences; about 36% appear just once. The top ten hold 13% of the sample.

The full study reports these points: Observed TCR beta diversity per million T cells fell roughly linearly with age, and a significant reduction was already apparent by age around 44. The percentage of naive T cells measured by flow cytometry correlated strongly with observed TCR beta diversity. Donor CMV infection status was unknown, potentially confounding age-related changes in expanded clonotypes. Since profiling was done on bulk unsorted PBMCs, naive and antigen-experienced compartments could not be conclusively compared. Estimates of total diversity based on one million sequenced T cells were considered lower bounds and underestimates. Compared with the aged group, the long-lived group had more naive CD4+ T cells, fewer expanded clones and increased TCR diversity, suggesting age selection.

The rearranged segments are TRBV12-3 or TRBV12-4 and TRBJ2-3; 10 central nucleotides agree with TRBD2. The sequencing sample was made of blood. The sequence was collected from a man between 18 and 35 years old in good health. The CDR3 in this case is CASSPTSGVCTDTQYF. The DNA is TGTGCCAGCAGTCCTACTAGCGGGGTGTGCACAGATACGCAGTATTTT.